What follows are 32 T cell receptor beta chains derived from one specimen sequenced in a study of T cell responses to AZD1222 COVID-19 vaccine. Sequencing was performed with immunoSEQ multiplex PCR; in TCRdb, only in-frame clones are kept and a portion is missing. The data show roughly 70,000 clones, with roughly four fifths seen just once and under 7% held by the top ten. Sequencing was performed on peripheral blood, taken on day 0 of AZD1222 vaccination. Receptor source: an adult in good health.

The J gene is TRBJ2-3, the V gene TRBV18; perhaps TRBD1 as D (6 bases). V lost 6 bases and J 2 bases, leaving 12 bases between the germline ends. Germline lookup yields CDR1 KGHSH and CDR2 LQKENI. The CDR3 totals 14 residues. The CDR3 bases are TGTGCCAGCTCGCGAACAGGGATCACAGATACGCAGTATTTT. Protein product: CASSRTGITDTQYF.

V and J are TRBV19 and TRBJ2-7; a weak D match, TRBD2 (6 bases). Germline-derived CDR1 and CDR2 are LNHDA and SQIVND (reference sequence). CDR3 length: 13 amino acids. Trimming took off 7 bases at V and 3 bases at J, with 13 bases between the two ends. The CDR3 DNA reads TGTGCCAGTACCAAGCCCGGGGGCTACGAGCAGTACTTC. It encodes CASTKPGGYEQYF.

The rearrangement links TRBV7-2 to TRBJ2-7; 11 bases are a match to TRBD2. The V gene's germline CDR1 is SGHTA and CDR2 FQGNSA. V shed 4 bases, J shed 3 bases, and the junction held 5 bases outside the gene matches. The CDR3 loop spans 15 amino acids. DNA for the CDR3: TGTGCCAGCAGCTCGACTAGCGGGACGATCTACGAGCAGTACTTC. Translating gives CASSSTSGTIYEQYF.

The chain combines TRBV5-1 with TRBJ1-1, with 7 bases aligning to TRBD1. Germline CDR1 SGHRS, CDR2 YFSETQ. The CDR3 has 14 amino acids. J lost 1 base, V lost 4 bases, and 4 bases had no gene match. DNA of the CDR3: TGCGCCAGCAGCGGTGGGACAGCGAACACTGAAGCTTTCTTT. Its translation: CASSGGTANTEAFF.

The sample holds one count of this clone. Other DNA sequences in this sample translate to the same CDR3. This chain uses TRBV12-3 or TRBV12-4 with TRBJ2-7; D not certain. V lost 3 bases to trimming and J lost 4 bases, with 7 bases between them. The CDR3 consists of 12 residues. The DNA for the CDR3 is TGTGCCAGCAGTTTCGGCCGTTACGAGCAGTACTTC. The encoded protein is CASSFGRYEQYF.

V and J are TRBV18 and TRBJ1-1, with D uncertain. Trimming cost V 5 bases and J 1 base, with 11 bases left between them. Germline V CDR1 and CDR2: KGHSH, LQKENI. The CDR3 has 14 residues. CDR3 coding DNA: TGTGCCAGCTCAACCGGACGGTGGAACACTGAAGCTTTCTTT. Its translation: CASSTGRWNTEAFF.

The chain carries TRBV6-4 and TRBJ1-5; TRBD1 might be the D (6 bases). The V end was cut by 2 bases, the J end by 4 bases, with 15 bases between. The CDR3 spans 16 residues. The germline V gene encodes CDR1 MRHNA and CDR2 SNTAGT. The CDR3, as DNA: TGTGCCAGCAGTGACAAAGACAGGCCGGGGAATCAGCCCCAGCATTTT. It is translated as CASSDKDRPGNQPQHF.

The V and J genes are TRBV27 and TRBJ1-3; D is undetermined. Per the germline V gene, CDR1 is MNHEY and CDR2 is SMNVEV (reference sequence). The CDR3 extends over 13 amino acids. The V end was cut by 8 bases, the J end by 3 bases, with 11 bases between. CDR3 in amino acids: CASGRVGGNTIYF. Written as DNA, the CDR3 is TGTGCCAGCGGTAGGGTGGGTGGAAACACCATATATTTT.

V gene TRBV2 combines with J gene TRBJ1-6; 8 nucleotides agree with TRBD1. V was clipped by 3 bases and J by 7 bases; unmatched bases: 5. The CDR3 is 15 residues long. Germline loops: CDR1 SNHLY, CDR2 FYNNEI. The CDR3 loop is CASSDPNRGNSPLHF. CDR3 DNA: TGTGCCAGCAGTGACCCAAACAGGGGGAATTCACCCCTCCACTTT. Full variable domain (remainder filled in from reference TRBV2 and TRBJ1-6): EPEVTQTPSHQVTQMGQEVILRCVPISNHLYFYWYRQILGQKVEFLVSFYNNEISEKSEIFDDQFSVERPDGSNFTLKIRSTKLEDSAMYFCASSDPNRGNSPLHFGNGTRLTVT.

J is TRBJ1-1 and V is TRBV11-3, with D unresolved. The V and J ends lost 0 bases and 7 bases respectively, with 3 bases between them. The CDR3 is made up of 11 amino acids. Germline V gene data show CDR1 as SGHNT and CDR2 as YENEEA. The CDR3 bases are TGTGCCAGCAGCTTAGAGGGTGAAGCTTTCTTT. Translated, it gives CASSLEGEAFF.

The J gene is TRBJ1-2, the V gene TRBV6-2 or TRBV6-3; no clear D gene. V dropped 5 bases and J dropped 7 bases, with 14 bases sitting between them. Germline CDR1 reads MNHEY; CDR2 reads SVGEGT. The CDR3 length is 13 residues. CDR3 residues: CASSDHGPPGYTF. CDR3 coding DNA: TGTGCCAGCAGTGACCACGGGCCCCCTGGCTACACCTTC.

This clone is medium-sized. This chain connects TRBV19 to TRBJ2-7; D unresolved. Germline CDR1 is LNHDA and CDR2 is SQIVND (reference sequence). The ends were cut back, 5 bases at V and 2 bases at J, with 10 bases in the middle. The CDR3 is made up of 13 amino acids. The CDR3 protein is CASSLSGPYEQYF. CDR3 DNA sequence: TGTGCCAGTAGTTTATCTGGCCCCTACGAGCAGTACTTC.

This clone was observed a handful of times. The CDR3 DNA follows: TGTGCCAGCAGCCTCCCAGGGACAGGGCGTGAGCAGTACTTC. Translation: CASSLPGTGREQYF. V usage is TRBV7-6 and J usage is TRBJ2-7, with TRBD1 matching 9 bases. V lost 5 bases and J lost 7; bases outside the gene matches: 9. The germline V gene has CDR1 SGHVS and CDR2 FNYEAQ. This CDR3 region has 14 residues.

V gene TRBV6-5 combines with J gene TRBJ1-3, with TRBD1 identical over 10 bases. Unmatched junction bases numbered 2, after V lost 2 bases and J lost 7 bases. The CDR3 covers 14 residues. The germline V gene encodes CDR1 MNHEY and CDR2 SVGAGI. The CDR3, as DNA: TGTGCCAGCAGTTACGACAGGGGGCGGAACACCATATATTTT. Encoded protein: CASSYDRGRNTIYF.

V is TRBV12-3 or TRBV12-4 and J is TRBJ2-5; D is unresolved. Trimming removed 1 base from V and 1 base from J, with 4 bases in between. This CDR3 has 13 amino acids. The CDR3 region has the DNA TGTGCCAGCAGTTTAGGATCCCAAGAGACCCAGTACTTC. This translates into CASSLGSQETQYF.

CDR3 DNA sequence: TGTGCCAGCAGCCCGAGCTCTGGGGCCAACGTCCTGACTTTC. It yields the protein CASSPSSGANVLTF. The chain employs TRBV11-3 and TRBJ2-6; D gene uncertain. Germline V gives CDR1 SGHNT, CDR2 YENEEA. With 5 bases removed from V and 0 bases from J, the gap between germline ends came to 5 bases. This CDR3 is built from 14 residues.

This clone turned up a few times. J is TRBJ2-3 and V is TRBV7-9; 9 positions match TRBD2. V trimming: 0 bases; J trimming: 4 bases; junction bases outside the gene matches: 2. The CDR3 runs 15 residues. Per the germline V gene, CDR1 is SEHNR and CDR2 is FQNEAQ (reference sequence). The chain's CDR3 is CASSLAGLAADTQYF. The CDR3 nucleotides read TGTGCCAGCAGCTTAGCGGGACTAGCCGCAGATACGCAGTATTTT. Drawing the rest from reference TRBV7-9 and TRBJ2-3, the complete variable domain is DTGVSQNPRHKITKRGQNVTFRCDPISEHNRLYWYRQTLGQGPEFLTYFQNEAQLEKSRLLSDRFSAERPKGSFSTLEIQRTEQGDSAMYLCASSLAGLAADTQYFGPGTRLTVL.

This chain links TRBV9 with TRBJ1-4; 8 positions agree with TRBD1. The CDR3 spans 14 residues. Germline V gene data show CDR1 as SGDLS and CDR2 as YYNGEE. V was pared by 3 bases and J by 6 bases, with 4 bases of the junction left unmatched. CDR3 DNA sequence: TGTGCCAGCAGCGCCGGGACAGGAGATGAAAAACTGTTTTTT. Translating gives CASSAGTGDEKLFF. Full variable domain (missing parts from reference TRBV9 and TRBJ1-4): DSGVTQTPKHLITATGQRVTLRCSPRSGDLSVYWYQQSLDQGLQFLIQYYNGEERAKGNILERFSAQQFPDLHSELNLSSLELGDSALYFCASSAGTGDEKLFFGSGTQLSVL.

This chain links TRBV7-3 with TRBJ2-3, with 7 bases aligning to TRBD2. V lost 3 bases, J lost 2 bases, and 8 bases stayed unmatched. From germline, CDR1 is SGHTA and CDR2 FQGTGA. The CDR3 contains 16 residues. CDR3 sequence (DNA): TGTGCCAGCAGCTTGGACCGCGGGAGCCTCACAGATACGCAGTATTTT. This sequence encodes CASSLDRGSLTDTQYF.

The rearrangement uses TRBV7-9 and TRBJ2-5; TRBD1 matches 8 bases. Germline V gene sequence: CDR1 SEHNR, CDR2 FQNEAQ (reference sequence). J gave up 3 bases and V 2 bases, and 5 bases lay outside the gene matches. The CDR3 extends over 15 amino acids. The CDR3 is CASSLTGGTKETQYF. The CDR3 DNA reads as TGTGCCAGCAGCTTAACAGGGGGAACAAAAGAGACCCAGTACTTC.

The chain links TRBV3-1 (or the pseudogene TRBV3-2) to TRBJ1-3; 7 bases map to TRBD1. The CDR3 contains 16 residues. Trimming took 2 bases from V and 0 from J; bases not matched to a gene: 4. Germline CDR1 reads LGHDT; CDR2 reads YNNKEL (reference sequence). DNA for the CDR3: TGTGCCAGCAGCCAACAGGGGGGGATCTCTGGAAACACCATATATTTT. Protein sequence: CASSQQGGISGNTIYF.

This chain joins TRBV3-1 (or the pseudogene TRBV3-2) and TRBJ1-2; 10 bases fit TRBD1. The V gene end was trimmed by 3 bases and the J gene end by 3 bases; junction bases not matched to a gene: 4. The CDR3 has 15 amino acids. The germline CDR1 and CDR2 sequences are LGHDT and YNNKEL (reference sequence). The DNA for the CDR3 is TGTGCCAGCAGCCATTTTGGGACAGGGGACTATGGCTACACCTTC. Its protein product is CASSHFGTGDYGYTF.

This rearrangement joins TRBV11-3 to TRBJ1-1, with D unresolved. Trimming took 3 bases from V and 5 from J, leaving 7 bases between them. Per the germline V gene, CDR1 is SGHNT and CDR2 is YENEEA. CDR3 length: 12 amino acids. DNA for the CDR3: TGTGCCAGCAGCTTCCCGGGGACTGAAGCTTTCTTT. The encoded protein is CASSFPGTEAFF.

The chain recombines TRBV4-1 with TRBJ1-2; 7 nucleotides line up with TRBD1. V gave up 4 bases and J gave up 2 bases; unmatched junction bases: 10. The germline V gene has CDR1 MGHRA and CDR2 YSYEKL. The CDR3 consists of 16 residues. The CDR3 DNA reads TGCGCCAGCAGCCTATCACAGGACAGGAGCAACTATGGCTACACCTTC. It yields the protein CASSLSQDRSNYGYTF.

This clone was picked up a small number of times. The chain recombines TRBV5-6 with TRBJ2-3, with TRBD1 identical over 8 bases. Unmatched junction bases numbered 12, after V lost 3 bases and J lost 0 bases. The CDR3 runs 18 residues. The V gene's germline CDR1 is SGHDT and CDR2 YYEEEE. In DNA form, the CDR3 reads TGTGCCAGCAGCTCTTTGGTCCAGGGGGCTTCTAGCACAGATACGCAGTATTTT. This encodes CASSSLVQGASSTDTQYF.

This clone was recorded only once. This sequence joins TRBV24-1 and TRBJ2-5, with TRBD1 matching over 10 bases. V lost 4 bases to trimming and J lost 4 bases; unmatched junction nucleotides: 2. CDR1 and CDR2 from the germline V gene are KGHDR and SFDVKD. The CDR3 has 14 residues. CDR3 coding DNA: TGTGCCACCAGTGAAAGGACAGGGGGAGAGACCCAGTACTTC. The encoded protein is CATSERTGGETQYF.

This CDR3 is CASSERQTTLGEQYF. CDR3 DNA sequence: TGTGCCAGCAGTGAACGGCAGACGACCTTAGGCGAGCAGTACTTC. The chain recombines TRBV2 with TRBJ2-7; unclear D gene. The CDR3 spans 15 residues. Germline V gene lookup returns CDR1 SNHLY and CDR2 FYNNEI. Trimming removed 2 bases at V and 6 bases at J, with 17 bases between.

This clone has just a few counts. The rearrangement joins TRBV28 to TRBJ1-2; 7 nucleotides match TRBD1. With V trimmed by 2 bases and J by 4 bases, 16 bases remained unmatched. This CDR3 spans 18 amino acids. Germline V gene lookup returns CDR1 MDHEN and CDR2 SYDVKM. The CDR3, as DNA: TGTGCCAGCAGTTTACTAAGGACAGGACAACGGCTGGGCTATGGCTACACCTTC. This encodes CASSLLRTGQRLGYGYTF.

The V gene is TRBV5-4, the J gene TRBJ2-3; D perhaps matches TRBD2 (6 bases). This CDR3 contains 14 residues. The V end lost 4 bases, the J end lost 1 base, and 10 bases lay between the germline ends. CDR1 and CDR2 (germline): SGHNT, YYREEE (reference sequence). Written as DNA, the CDR3 is TGTGCCAGCAGCCCCGGGACTGGCACAGATACGCAGTATTTT. Encoded protein: CASSPGTGTDTQYF.

V is TRBV5-1 and J is TRBJ1-1, with TRBD1 matching over 7 bases. This CDR3 has 20 amino acids. J was trimmed by 1 base and V by 0 bases; bases with no gene match: 18. Germline CDR1 and CDR2: SGHRS and YFSETQ. The CDR3 reads CASSLGRARRDRYSNTEAFF. CDR3 in DNA: TGCGCCAGCAGCTTGGGCCGGGCCCGTCGGGACAGATACTCGAACACTGAAGCTTTCTTT.

This chain uses TRBV4-3 with TRBJ2-7; D unclear. Germline V lookup: CDR1 LGHNA, CDR2 YSLEER. The CDR3 sequence is 14 residues long. Trimming took 4 bases from V and 2 from J, leaving 12 bases between them. CDR3 nucleotide sequence: TGCGCCAGCAGCCGGAACAGTGTAACCTACGAGCAGTACTTC. This gives the protein CASSRNSVTYEQYF.

The chain has TRBV5-5 and TRBJ2-7; maybe TRBD1 (6 bases). Germline V gives CDR1 SGHKS, CDR2 YYEKEE (reference sequence). The CDR3 runs to 14 residues. The V end was cut by 3 bases, the J end by 0 bases, with 10 bases between. The CDR3 region is CASSSWTVSYEQYF. For the CDR3, the DNA is TGTGCCAGCAGCTCCTGGACAGTCTCCTACGAGCAGTACTTC.